This T cell receptor beta chain was sequenced in a study of blood T cell repertoires in COVID-19. Looking at the study overall: Nucleic acid was either cDNA or gDNA, and it came from T cells, B-cell-depleted T cells, or PBMCs.

The method was immunoSEQ multiplex PCR; TCRdb's version includes in-frame clones alone and lacks a portion of them. This table has 100,000 or so clones, around nine tenths appearing once. This CDR3 is built from 14 residues. V lost 5 bases, J lost 4 bases, and 14 bases lay in between. The V gene's germline CDR1 is MDHEN and CDR2 SYDVKM. Sequencing input: peripheral blood. The chain joins TRBV28 to TRBJ1-1; TRBD1 might be the D (6 bases). The receptor was derived from a human donor with acute or convalescent COVID-19. The donor label of this sample is uncertain. CDR3 residues: CASSPHGGGTEAFF. The CDR3 DNA reads TGTGCCAGCAGTCCCCATGGGGGCGGCACTGAAGCTTTCTTT.